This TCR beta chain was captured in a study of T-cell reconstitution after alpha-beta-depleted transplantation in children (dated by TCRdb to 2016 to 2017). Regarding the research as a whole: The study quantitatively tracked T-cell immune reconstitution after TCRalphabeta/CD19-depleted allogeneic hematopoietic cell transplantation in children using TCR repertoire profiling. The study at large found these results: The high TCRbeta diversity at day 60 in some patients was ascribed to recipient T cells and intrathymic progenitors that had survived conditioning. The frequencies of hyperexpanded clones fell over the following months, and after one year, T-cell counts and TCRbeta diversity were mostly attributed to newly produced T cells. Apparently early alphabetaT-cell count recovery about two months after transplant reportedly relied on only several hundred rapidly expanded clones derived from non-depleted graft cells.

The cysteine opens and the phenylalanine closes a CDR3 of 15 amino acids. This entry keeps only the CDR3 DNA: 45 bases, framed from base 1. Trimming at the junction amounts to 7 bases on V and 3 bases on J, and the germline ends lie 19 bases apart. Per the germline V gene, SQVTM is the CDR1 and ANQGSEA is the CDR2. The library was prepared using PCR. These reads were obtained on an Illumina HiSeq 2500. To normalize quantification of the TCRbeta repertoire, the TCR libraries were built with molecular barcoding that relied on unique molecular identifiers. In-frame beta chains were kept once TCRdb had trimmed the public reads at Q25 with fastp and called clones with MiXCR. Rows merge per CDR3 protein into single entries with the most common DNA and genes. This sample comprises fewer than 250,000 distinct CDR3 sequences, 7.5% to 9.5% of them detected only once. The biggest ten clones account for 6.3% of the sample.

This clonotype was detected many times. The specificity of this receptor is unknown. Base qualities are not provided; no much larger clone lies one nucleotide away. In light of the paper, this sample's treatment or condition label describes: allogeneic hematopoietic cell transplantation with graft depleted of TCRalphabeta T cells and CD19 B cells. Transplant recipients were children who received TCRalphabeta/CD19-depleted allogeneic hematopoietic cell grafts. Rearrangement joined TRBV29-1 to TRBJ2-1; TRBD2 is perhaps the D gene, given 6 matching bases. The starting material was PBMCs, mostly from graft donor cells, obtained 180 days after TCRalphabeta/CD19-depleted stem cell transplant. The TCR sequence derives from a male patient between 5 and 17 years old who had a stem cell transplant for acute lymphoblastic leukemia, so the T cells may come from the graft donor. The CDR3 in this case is CSGHPEVSGYNEQFF. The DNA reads TGCAGCGGTCACCCTGAGGTTAGCGGCTACAATGAGCAGTTCTTC.